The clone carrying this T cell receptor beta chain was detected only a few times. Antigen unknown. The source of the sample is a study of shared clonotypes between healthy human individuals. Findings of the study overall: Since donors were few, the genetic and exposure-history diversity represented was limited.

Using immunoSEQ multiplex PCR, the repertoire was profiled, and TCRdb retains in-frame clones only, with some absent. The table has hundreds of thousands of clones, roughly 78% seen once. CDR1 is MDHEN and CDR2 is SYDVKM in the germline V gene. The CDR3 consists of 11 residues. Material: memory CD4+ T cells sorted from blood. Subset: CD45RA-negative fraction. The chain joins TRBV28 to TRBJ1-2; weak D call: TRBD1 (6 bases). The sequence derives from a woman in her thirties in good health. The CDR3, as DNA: TGTGCGCATCAGGGGACCTATGGCTACACCTTC. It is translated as CAHQGTYGYTF.